The text below deals with one T cell receptor beta chain. This PCR relied on a set of 60 Vbeta primers and 13 Jbeta primers. Repertoires were generated with immunoSEQ multiplex PCR, while TCRdb's copy carries only in-frame clones and drops some. The sample carries about 150,000 clones, about four fifths recorded once. This specimen belongs to a study of cytomegalovirus exposure and HLA in healthy donors. The source is a boy between 2 and 15 years old in good health and CMV-seronegative. Sequences were obtained from PBMCs.

CDR3 nucleotide sequence: TGTGCCAGCAGCTTGCTTTCAATGGGCAGCTACAATGAGCAGTTCTTC. Protein product: CASSLLSMGSYNEQFF. The rearrangement joins TRBV5-6 to TRBJ2-1; D gene ambiguous. The CDR3 consists of 16 residues. Deletions cut 1 base from V and 3 bases from J, with 14 bases between. Germline CDR1 and CDR2: SGHDT and YYEEEE.